This is a list of T cell receptor beta chains from one sample in a study of cytomegalovirus exposure and HLA in healthy donors. Assay: immunoSEQ multiplex PCR; the TCRdb copy retains only in-frame clones and omits some. The sample lists tens of thousands of clones; roughly four fifths were seen once. Sample: PBMCs. The source of these receptors is a man younger than 45 in good health and CMV-seronegative. The CDR3 runs from the conserved cysteine through the conserved F or W. The D gene is left open where the match is weak. Clone size is stated in some rows and not others, as once, few, many or a class when expanded.

V: TRBV5-1
D: .
J: TRBJ1-1
size: few
CDR3: CASSLEGVQTEAFF
DNA: TGCGCCAGCAGCTTGGAAGGGGTACAGACTGAAGCTTTCTTT

V: TRBV9
D: TRBD2
J: TRBJ2-1
size: .
CDR3: CASSVSTGTSSYNEQFF
DNA: TGTGCCAGCAGCGTATCTACCGGGACTAGCTCCTACAATGAGCAGTTCTTC

V: TRBV10-3
D: TRBD1
J: TRBJ1-1
size: few
CDR3: CATRQGGSTEAFF
DNA: TGTGCCACCAGACAGGGTGGGAGCACTGAAGCTTTCTTT

V: TRBV5-1
D: .
J: TRBJ1-2
size: .
CDR3: CASSSGYGYTF
DNA: TGCGCCAGCAGCTCGGGCTATGGCTACACCTTC

V: TRBV4-1
D: .
J: TRBJ2-2
size: .
CDR3: CASSHAGLTGELFF
DNA: TGCGCCAGCAGCCACGCGGGGCTAACCGGGGAGCTGTTTTTT

V: TRBV10-3
D: TRBD1
J: TRBJ2-3
size: .
CDR3: CAIRDRETDTQYF
DNA: TGTGCCATTCGGGACAGGGAAACAGATACGCAGTATTTT

V: TRBV7-2
D: .
J: TRBJ2-5
size: .
CDR3: CASSLALGGLETQYF
DNA: TGTGCCAGCAGCTTAGCTCTGGGGGGTCTTGAGACCCAGTACTTC

V: TRBV6-1
D: TRBD2
J: TRBJ2-4
size: once
CDR3: CASSEARFSLAGEF
DNA: TGTGCCAGCAGTGAAGCGCGGTTTTCGCTAGCGGGGGAATTC

V: TRBV29-1
D: TRBD1
J: TRBJ1-1
size: .
CDR3: CSTRQGSTEAFF
DNA: TGCAGCACGCGACAGGGGAGCACTGAAGCTTTCTTT

V: TRBV7-9
D: .
J: TRBJ1-2
size: .
CDR3: CASSLYTHNYGYTF
DNA: TGTGCCAGCAGCTTATACACACACAACTATGGCTACACCTTC

V: TRBV9
D: TRBD2
J: TRBJ2-7
size: .
CDR3: CASSVASGLHEQYF
DNA: TGTGCCAGCAGCGTAGCTAGCGGACTCCACGAGCAGTACTTC

V: TRBV7-2
D: .
J: TRBJ1-1
size: .
CDR3: CASSLFSGHTEAFF
DNA: TGTGCCAGCAGCTTATTTAGCGGACACACTGAAGCTTTCTTT

V: TRBV10-3
D: .
J: TRBJ1-2
size: .
CDR3: CAISARDVGGYTF
DNA: TGTGCCATCAGTGCGCGGGACGTTGGGGGCTACACCTTC

V: TRBV7-2
D: .
J: TRBJ1-1
size: .
CDR3: CASSRRTGGNTEAFF
DNA: TGTGCCAGCAGCCGGAGGACGGGTGGGAACACTGAAGCTTTCTTT

V: TRBV7-6
D: .
J: TRBJ1-1
size: many
CDR3: CASSFSLNTEAFF
DNA: TGTGCCAGCAGCTTCAGTTTGAACACTGAAGCTTTCTTT

V: TRBV13
D: .
J: TRBJ1-6
size: few
CDR3: CASSLGTTSLHF
DNA: TGTGCCAGCAGCCTAGGCACCACTTCCCTCCACTTT

V: TRBV7-9
D: .
J: TRBJ1-1
size: .
CDR3: CASSAGVMNTEAFF
DNA: TGTGCCAGCAGCGCGGGGGTTATGAACACTGAAGCTTTCTTT

V: TRBV12-5
D: TRBD2
J: TRBJ2-2
size: few
CDR3: CASGVGLETGELFF
DNA: TGTGCTAGTGGGGTGGGACTAGAAACCGGGGAGCTGTTTTTT

V: TRBV7-3
D: .
J: TRBJ2-2
size: .
CDR3: CASSLTGLRDTGELFF
DNA: TGTGCCAGCAGCTTAACAGGGTTGAGGGACACCGGGGAGCTGTTTTTT

V: TRBV5-1
D: TRBD2
J: TRBJ2-5
size: .
CDR3: CASSSGLAGGSRAQYF
DNA: TGCGCCAGCAGCTCGGGACTAGCGGGAGGCTCCCGGGCCCAGTACTTC

V: TRBV7-3
D: TRBD1
J: TRBJ1-1
size: .
CDR3: CASSLGQGEAFF
DNA: TGTGCCAGCAGCTTAGGACAGGGCGAAGCTTTCTTT

V: TRBV5-1
D: TRBD1
J: TRBJ1-1
size: .
CDR3: CASSVDRGTEAFF
DNA: TGCGCCAGCAGCGTGGACAGGGGCACTGAAGCTTTCTTT

V: TRBV19
D: .
J: TRBJ1-5
size: .
CDR3: CASTVNQNGAQPQHF
DNA: TGTGCCAGTACTGTGAACCAAAACGGAGCTCAGCCCCAGCATTTT

V: TRBV5-1
D: .
J: TRBJ1-4
size: .
CDR3: CASSARQTNEKLFF
DNA: TGCGCCAGCAGCGCGCGACAAACTAATGAAAAACTGTTTTTT

V: TRBV19
D: .
J: TRBJ2-7
size: .
CDR3: CASSIVYGWGVVFHEQYF
DNA: TGTGCCAGTAGTATAGTGTACGGGTGGGGCGTGGTATTCCACGAGCAGTACTTC

V: TRBV19
D: .
J: TRBJ1-5
size: .
CDR3: CASSILDSQPQHF
DNA: TGTGCCAGTAGTATTCTGGACTCTCAGCCCCAGCATTTT

V: TRBV11-2
D: TRBD1
J: TRBJ2-5
size: .
CDR3: CASSFRDREQETQYF
DNA: TGTGCCAGCAGCTTTAGAGACAGGGAACAAGAGACCCAGTACTTC

V: TRBV7-2
D: TRBD1
J: TRBJ2-7
size: .
CDR3: CASSMTGGPYEQYF
DNA: TGTGCCAGCAGCATGACAGGGGGACCTTACGAGCAGTACTTC

V: TRBV27
D: TRBD1
J: TRBJ1-2
size: once
CDR3: CASSSPTGGRKDGGYTF
DNA: TGTGCCAGCAGTTCCCCGACAGGGGGCAGGAAAGACGGTGGCTACACCTTC

V: TRBV7-2
D: .
J: TRBJ1-5
size: .
CDR3: CASSAHRDQPQHF
DNA: TGTGCCAGCAGCGCGCACAGGGATCAGCCCCAGCATTTT

V: TRBV6-5
D: .
J: TRBJ2-1
size: .
CDR3: CASSSVMFYNEQFF
DNA: TGTGCCAGTTCTAGTGTAATGTTTTACAATGAGCAGTTCTTC

V: TRBV6-5
D: .
J: TRBJ2-3
size: few
CDR3: CASSYLHRVGGDTQYF
DNA: TGTGCCAGCAGTTACTTGCACCGGGTTGGTGGAGATACGCAGTATTTT

V: TRBV6-1
D: .
J: TRBJ2-1
size: .
CDR3: CASSEGRGGSYNEQFF
DNA: TGTGCCAGCAGTGAGGGAAGGGGTGGGTCCTACAATGAGCAGTTCTTC

V: TRBV29-1
D: TRBD2
J: TRBJ2-2
size: .
CDR3: CSVHSGVNTGELFF
DNA: TGCAGCGTTCATAGCGGGGTGAACACCGGGGAGCTGTTTTTT

V: TRBV9
D: .
J: TRBJ2-1
size: .
CDR3: CASSVGSYNEQFF
DNA: TGTGCCAGCAGCGTCGGGTCATACAATGAGCAGTTCTTC

V: TRBV5-6
D: .
J: TRBJ1-1
size: .
CDR3: CASSLFGVGDTEAFF
DNA: TGTGCCAGCAGCTTGTTTGGGGTCGGGGACACTGAAGCTTTCTTT

V: TRBV9
D: .
J: TRBJ1-3
size: .
CDR3: CASSGSYRAQGNTIYF
DNA: TGTGCCAGCAGCGGATCATACAGGGCGCAGGGAAACACCATATATTTT

V: TRBV6-6
D: .
J: TRBJ1-1
size: few
CDR3: CASSFRVNTEAFF
DNA: TGTGCCAGCAGTTTCAGGGTTAACACTGAAGCTTTCTTT

V: TRBV5-4
D: .
J: TRBJ2-3
size: .
CDR3: CASRKGDTSTDTQYF
DNA: TGTGCCAGCAGGAAGGGGGACACGAGCACAGATACGCAGTATTTT

V: TRBV4-2
D: TRBD1
J: TRBJ2-7
size: .
CDR3: CASSQGGQGDYEQYF
DNA: TGTGCCAGCAGCCAAGGGGGACAGGGGGACTACGAGCAGTACTTC

V: TRBV6-1
D: .
J: TRBJ1-2
size: .
CDR3: CASSYSWQYYGYTF
DNA: TGTGCCAGCAGTTATTCGTGGCAGTACTATGGCTACACCTTC

V: TRBV5-4
D: .
J: TRBJ2-2
size: .
CDR3: CASSLGTGITGELFF
DNA: TGTGCCAGCAGCTTAGGAACAGGCATCACCGGGGAGCTGTTTTTT

V: TRBV18
D: .
J: TRBJ2-3
size: .
CDR3: CASSPLNSGDTQYF
DNA: TGTGCCAGCTCACCTCTTAATTCAGGAGATACGCAGTATTTT

V: TRBV5-4
D: .
J: TRBJ1-2
size: .
CDR3: CASSHPKTSYGYTF
DNA: TGTGCCAGCAGTCACCCCAAGACTAGCTATGGCTACACCTTC

V: TRBV4-3
D: TRBD2
J: TRBJ2-7
size: .
CDR3: CASSQDVAGSYEQYF
DNA: TGCGCCAGCAGCCAAGACGTAGCGGGGTCCTACGAGCAGTACTTC

V: TRBV6-1
D: .
J: TRBJ1-2
size: .
CDR3: CASISPGYGYTF
DNA: TGTGCCAGCATCTCCCCGGGATATGGCTACACCTTC

V: TRBV27
D: TRBD1
J: TRBJ1-1
size: .
CDR3: CASSRQGYTEAFF
DNA: TGTGCCAGCAGTCGACAGGGTTACACTGAAGCTTTCTTT

V: TRBV13
D: .
J: TRBJ1-2
size: .
CDR3: CASSLDRRDGYTF
DNA: TGTGCCAGCAGCTTAGATCGCAGGGATGGCTACACCTTC

V: TRBV5-4
D: TRBD2
J: TRBJ2-2
size: .
CDR3: CASSLAASGRIGGELFF
DNA: TGTGCCAGCAGCTTGGCGGCTAGCGGGAGGATAGGCGGGGAGCTGTTTTTT

V: TRBV5-1
D: .
J: TRBJ2-1
size: .
CDR3: CASSTLPAGPIDNEQFF
DNA: TGCGCCAGCAGCACACTCCCGGCAGGCCCTATCGACAATGAGCAGTTCTTC

V: TRBV7-3
D: .
J: TRBJ1-6
size: .
CDR3: CASSSGQRDSPLHF
DNA: TGTGCCAGCAGCTCTGGACAGAGGGATTCACCCCTCCACTTT

V: TRBV18
D: .
J: TRBJ1-5
size: .
CDR3: CASSPIDSNQPQHF
DNA: TGTGCCAGCTCACCCATAGATAGCAATCAGCCCCAGCATTTT

V: TRBV29-1
D: TRBD1
J: TRBJ1-2
size: .
CDR3: CSVPLGQGTSGYTF
DNA: TGCAGCGTTCCCTTGGGACAGGGAACAAGTGGCTACACCTTC

V: TRBV4-1
D: TRBD2
J: TRBJ2-2
size: .
CDR3: CASSPPAGTSTGELFF
DNA: TGCGCCAGCAGCCCGCCAGCCGGGACTAGCACCGGGGAGCTGTTTTTT

V: TRBV5-1
D: .
J: TRBJ2-1
size: .
CDR3: CASSLALADYNEQFF
DNA: TGCGCCAGCAGCTTGGCGCTAGCAGATTACAATGAGCAGTTCTTC